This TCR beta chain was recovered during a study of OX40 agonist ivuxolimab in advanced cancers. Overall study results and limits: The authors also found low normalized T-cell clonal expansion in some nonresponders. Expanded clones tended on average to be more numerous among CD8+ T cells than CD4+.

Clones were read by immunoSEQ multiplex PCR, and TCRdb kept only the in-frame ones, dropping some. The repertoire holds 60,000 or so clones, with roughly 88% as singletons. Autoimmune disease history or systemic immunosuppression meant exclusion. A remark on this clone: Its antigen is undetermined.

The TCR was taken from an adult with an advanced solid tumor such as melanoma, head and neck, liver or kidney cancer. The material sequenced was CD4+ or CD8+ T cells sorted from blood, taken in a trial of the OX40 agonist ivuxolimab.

This CDR3 is CASSVSPEGISPLHF. Written as DNA, the CDR3 is TGTGCCAGCAGCGTATCCCCCGAGGGAATTTCACCCCTCCACTTT. V usage is TRBV9 and J usage is TRBJ1-6; no clear D. This CDR3 is 15 amino acids long. V gave up 1 base and J gave up 9 bases, with 14 bases separating them. Germline V CDR1 and CDR2: SGDLS, YYNGEE.